A selection of T cell receptor beta chains follows, all from one sample in a study of cytomegalovirus exposure and HLA in healthy donors. The repertoire was sequenced with immunoSEQ multiplex PCR; TCRdb's copy has only in-frame clones and lacks some. Its table lists just over 60,000 clones. Source material: PBMCs. These receptors were obtained from a man aged 25-40 years in good health and CMV-seropositive. CDR3s include the opening cysteine and the closing phenylalanine or tryptophan. A D gene is named only where the DNA matches it firmly.

d_gene,j_gene,v_gene,CDR3aa,CDR3nt
TRBD1,TRBJ1-1,TRBV18,CASSLTDRGAAFF,TGTGCCAGCTCACTGACCGACAGGGGCGCGGCTTTCTTT
TRBD1,TRBJ1-1,TRBV5-1,CASSTETQGSKAFF,TGCGCCAGCAGCACGGAGACACAGGGGTCTAAAGCTTTCTTT
TRBD2,TRBJ2-1,TRBV12-5,CASGPGLAVYNEQFF,TGTGCTAGTGGTCCCGGACTAGCGGTCTACAATGAGCAGTTCTTC
TRBD2,TRBJ2-7,TRBV2,CASSPGLARPSSYEQYF,TGTGCCAGCAGCCCGGGACTAGCTCGACCGAGCTCCTACGAGCAGTACTTC
TRBD1,TRBJ1-2,TRBV4-1,CASSQASTGIYGYTF,TGCGCCAGCAGCCAAGCATCGACAGGGATCTATGGCTACACCTTC
TRBD1,TRBJ2-3,TRBV18,CASSPGDRVGTDTQYF,TGTGCCAGCTCACCGGGCGACAGGGTGGGGACAGATACGCAGTATTTT
NA,TRBJ2-2,TRBV14,CASSQGRGSGELFF,TGTGCCAGCAGCCAAGGGAGGGGATCCGGGGAGCTGTTTTTT
NA,TRBJ1-2,TRBV7-9,CASSFPAGRGYTF,TGTGCCAGCAGCTTTCCCGCGGGCCGTGGCTACACCTTC
TRBD1,TRBJ2-2,TRBV5-6,CASSGGTGWSTGELFF,TGTGCCAGCAGCGGTGGGACAGGGTGGAGCACCGGGGAGCTGTTTTTT
TRBD1,TRBJ2-7,TRBV5-1,CASRTGLPYEQYF,TGCGCCAGCAGGACAGGGCTTCCCTACGAGCAGTACTTC
TRBD2,TRBJ2-1,TRBV13,CASSLGSSGYNEQFF,TGTGCCAGCAGCTTAGGTTCTAGCGGTTACAATGAGCAGTTCTTC
TRBD1,TRBJ1-1,TRBV10-3,CASHRGRMNTEAFF,TGTGCCTCGCACAGGGGTCGTATGAACACTGAAGCTTTCTTT
NA,TRBJ2-1,TRBV7-3,CASSPGSYNEQFF,TGTGCCAGCAGCCCGGGTTCTTACAATGAGCAGTTCTTC
TRBD1,TRBJ1-2,TRBV5-1,CASSSGQGGYGYTF,TGCGCCAGCAGCTCGGGACAGGGCGGCTATGGCTACACCTTC
NA,TRBJ1-3,TRBV11-2,CASSLDQGAGNTIYF,TGTGCCAGCAGCTTAGATCAAGGGGCTGGAAACACCATATATTTT
TRBD2,TRBJ2-5,TRBV6-5,CASSTSDLGTQYF,TGTGCCAGCAGTACTAGCGATCTGGGGACCCAGTACTTC
NA,TRBJ1-1,TRBV19,CASMGGIRTEAFF,TGTGCCAGTATGGGGGGGATTAGAACTGAAGCTTTCTTT
TRBD2,TRBJ2-2,TRBV11-2,CASSLPLAGIAGELFF,TGTGCCAGCAGCTTACCCCTAGCGGGAATAGCCGGGGAGCTGTTTTTT
TRBD2,TRBJ2-1,TRBV15,CATSRGLAGGNEQFF,TGTGCCACCAGTCGCGGACTAGCGGGGGGGAATGAGCAGTTCTTC
NA,TRBJ1-2,TRBV15,CATSKAGRGHGYTF,TGTGCCACCAGCAAAGCCGGCAGGGGTCATGGCTACACCTTC
NA,TRBJ2-1,TRBV7-8,CASSSNSGVSYNEQFF,TGTGCCAGCAGCTCCAACTCAGGGGTGTCATACAATGAGCAGTTCTTC
TRBD2,TRBJ2-7,TRBV14,CASSRISGGLFYEQYF,TGTGCCAGCAGCCGGATTAGCGGGGGTCTGTTCTACGAGCAGTACTTC
TRBD1,TRBJ1-2,TRBV4-1,CASSQEAHGQGISGYTF,TGCGCCAGCAGCCAAGAAGCCCATGGACAGGGGATTTCTGGCTACACCTTC
NA,TRBJ2-1,TRBV28,CASSGTPLRNEQFF,TGTGCCAGCTCCGGGACTCCCTTAAGGAATGAGCAGTTCTTC
NA,TRBJ2-7,TRBV7-8,CASSSDLGYEQYF,TGTGCCAGCAGCTCCGACTTGGGCTACGAGCAGTACTTC
NA,TRBJ1-1,TRBV9,CASSVSENTEAFF,TGTGCCAGCAGCGTTTCAGAGAACACTGAAGCTTTCTTT
TRBD2,TRBJ2-7,TRBV4-2,CASSQDIALAGSYEQYF,TGTGCCAGCAGCCAAGATATTGCACTAGCGGGGAGCTACGAGCAGTACTTC
TRBD2,TRBJ2-1,TRBV29-1,CSGRPRDYAAREQFF,TGCAGCGGACGGCCCCGGGACTATGCTGCACGTGAGCAGTTCTTC
NA,TRBJ2-2,TRBV19,CASAWLADTGELFF,TGTGCCAGTGCCTGGCTAGCCGACACCGGGGAGCTGTTTTTT
TRBD2,TRBJ2-1,TRBV29-1,CSVLISGSSYNEQFF,TGCAGCGTTCTGATTAGCGGGAGCTCCTACAATGAGCAGTTCTTC
TRBD2,TRBJ2-7,TRBV13,CASSLGAGGSYEQYF,TGTGCCAGCAGCTTAGGGGCGGGAGGCTCCTACGAGCAGTACTTC